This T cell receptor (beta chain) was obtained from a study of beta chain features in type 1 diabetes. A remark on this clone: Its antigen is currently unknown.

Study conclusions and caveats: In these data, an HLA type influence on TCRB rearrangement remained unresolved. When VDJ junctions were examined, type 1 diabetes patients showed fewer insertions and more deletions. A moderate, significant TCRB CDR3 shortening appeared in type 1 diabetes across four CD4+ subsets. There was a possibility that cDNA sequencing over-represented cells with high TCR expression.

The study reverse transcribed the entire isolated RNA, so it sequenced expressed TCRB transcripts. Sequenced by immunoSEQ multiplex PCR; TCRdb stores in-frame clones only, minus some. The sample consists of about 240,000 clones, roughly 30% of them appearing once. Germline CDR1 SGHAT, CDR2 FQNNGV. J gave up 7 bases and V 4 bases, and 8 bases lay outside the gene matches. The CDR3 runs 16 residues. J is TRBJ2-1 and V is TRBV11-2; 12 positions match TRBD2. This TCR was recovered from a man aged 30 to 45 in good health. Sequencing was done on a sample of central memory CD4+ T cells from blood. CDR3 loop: CASSSRLAGVGNEQFF. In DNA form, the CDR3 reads TGTGCCAGCAGCTCCCGACTAGCGGGAGTAGGGAATGAGCAGTTCTTC.